This T cell receptor (beta chain) was documented in a study of CD4+ T cells in melanoma. Germline assignment: CDR1 MNHEY and CDR2 SVGAGI. CDR3 length: 15 amino acids. The V gene lost 0 bases and the J gene lost 3 bases, with 11 bases spanning the gap. The study's findings and limits: A reported correlation linked neoantigen-specific CD4+ T cells to CD8+, macrophage and B cell function. Reportedly, melanoma neoantigen-specific CD4+ T cells showed varied differentiation states.

Data came from immunoSEQ multiplex PCR; TCRdb stores just in-frame clones and leaves some out. Altogether 3,500 to 4,500 clones are present, around two thirds being singletons, with the ten largest covering around 30%. Concerning this clone: Its antigen is currently unknown.

The chain has TRBV6-5 and TRBJ1-1; D is unresolved. The origin of this receptor is a human donor with melanoma. Sequencing was performed on cells from a culture (not recorded whether cultured in vitro). CDR3 residues: CASSYSRVWDTEAFF. DNA of the CDR3: TGTGCCAGCAGTTACTCAAGGGTATGGGACACTGAAGCTTTCTTT.